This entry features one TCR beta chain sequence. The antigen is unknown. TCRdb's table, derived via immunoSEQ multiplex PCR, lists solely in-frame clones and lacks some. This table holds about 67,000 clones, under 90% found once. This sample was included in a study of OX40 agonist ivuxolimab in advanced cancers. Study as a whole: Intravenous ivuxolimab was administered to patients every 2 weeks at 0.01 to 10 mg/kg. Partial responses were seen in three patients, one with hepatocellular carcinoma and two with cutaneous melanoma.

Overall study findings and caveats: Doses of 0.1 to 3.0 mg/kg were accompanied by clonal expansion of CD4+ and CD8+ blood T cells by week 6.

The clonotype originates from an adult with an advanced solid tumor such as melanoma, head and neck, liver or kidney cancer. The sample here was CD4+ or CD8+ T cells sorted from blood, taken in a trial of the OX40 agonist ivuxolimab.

The CDR3 sequence: CASSTPDSGGYTF. The CDR3 bases are TGTGCCAGCAGCACACCGGACAGTGGCGGCTACACCTTC. The chain joins TRBV7-9 to TRBJ1-2; D might be TRBD1 (6 bases). The CDR3 extends over 13 amino acids. The germline gives CDR1 SEHNR, CDR2 FQNEAQ (reference sequence). The germline V and J ends were trimmed by 5 bases and 8 bases, with 15 bases remaining between them.